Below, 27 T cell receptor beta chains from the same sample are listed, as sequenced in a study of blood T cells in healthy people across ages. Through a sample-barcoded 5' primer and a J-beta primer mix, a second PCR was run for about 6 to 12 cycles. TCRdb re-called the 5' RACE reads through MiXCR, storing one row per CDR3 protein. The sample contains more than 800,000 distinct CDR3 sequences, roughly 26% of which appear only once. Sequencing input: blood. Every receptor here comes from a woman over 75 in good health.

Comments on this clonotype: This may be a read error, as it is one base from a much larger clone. CDR3 protein: CASFGQGRETQFF. The CDR3 coding sequence is TGTGCCAGCTTCGGACAGGGGAGAGAGACCCAGTTCTTC. This chain joins TRBV7-9 and TRBJ2-1, with 9 bases identical to TRBD1. The CDR3 extends over 13 amino acids. CDR1 and CDR2 from the germline V gene are SEHNR and FQNEAQ (reference sequence). V shed 8 bases and J 13 bases; nucleotides not matched to a gene: 12.

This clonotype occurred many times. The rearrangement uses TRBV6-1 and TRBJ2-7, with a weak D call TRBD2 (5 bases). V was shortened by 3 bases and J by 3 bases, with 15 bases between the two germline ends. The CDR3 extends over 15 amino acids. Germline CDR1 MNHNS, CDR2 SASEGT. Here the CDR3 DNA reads TGTGCCAGCAGTGAGACTGGAGGTTGGGGCTACGAGCAGTACTTC. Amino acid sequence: CASSETGGWGYEQYF.

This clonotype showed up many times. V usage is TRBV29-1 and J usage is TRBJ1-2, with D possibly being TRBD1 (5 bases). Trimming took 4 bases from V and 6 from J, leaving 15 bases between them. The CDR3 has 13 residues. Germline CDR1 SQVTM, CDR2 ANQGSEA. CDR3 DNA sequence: TGCAGCGTTGTGGGGCAGGGAACAAATGGCTACACCTTC. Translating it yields CSVVGQGTNGYTF.

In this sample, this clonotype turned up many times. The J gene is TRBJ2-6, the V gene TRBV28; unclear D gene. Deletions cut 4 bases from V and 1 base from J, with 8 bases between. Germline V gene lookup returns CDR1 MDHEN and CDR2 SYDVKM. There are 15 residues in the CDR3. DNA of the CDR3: TGTGCCAGCAGTTCGATCAGATCTGGGGCCAACGTCCTGACTTTC. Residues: CASSSIRSGANVLTF.

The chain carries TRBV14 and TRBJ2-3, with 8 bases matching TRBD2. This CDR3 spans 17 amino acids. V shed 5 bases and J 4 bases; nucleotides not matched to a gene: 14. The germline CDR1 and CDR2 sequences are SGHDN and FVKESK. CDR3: CASSLPRGAGVPDTQYF. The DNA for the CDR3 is TGTGCCAGCAGCTTACCCCGAGGAGCGGGAGTCCCAGATACGCAGTATTTT.

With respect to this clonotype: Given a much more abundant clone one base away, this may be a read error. The CDR3 DNA reads TGTGCCAGCAGTGTCGCTAGCGGGAGGGCCGTTAACAATGAGCAGTACTTC. As protein: CASSVASGRAVNNEQYF. V and J are TRBV12-3 or TRBV12-4 and TRBJ2-7, with 12 positions matching TRBD2. There are 17 residues in the CDR3. V lost 5 bases and J lost 7; bases outside the gene matches: 15.

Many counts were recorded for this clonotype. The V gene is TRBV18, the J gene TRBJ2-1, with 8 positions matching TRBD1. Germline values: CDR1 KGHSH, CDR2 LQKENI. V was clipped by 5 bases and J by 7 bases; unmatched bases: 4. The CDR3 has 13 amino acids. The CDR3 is CASSFRQGNEQFF. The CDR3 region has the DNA TGTGCCAGCTCATTCCGACAGGGGAATGAGCAGTTCTTC.

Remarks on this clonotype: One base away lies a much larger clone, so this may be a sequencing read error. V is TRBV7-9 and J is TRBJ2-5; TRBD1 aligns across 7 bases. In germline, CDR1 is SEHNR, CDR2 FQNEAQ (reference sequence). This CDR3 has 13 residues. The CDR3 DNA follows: TGTGCCGGCAGCTTAGTGGCAGGGGGAGAGCAGTACTTC. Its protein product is CAGSLVAGGEQYF.

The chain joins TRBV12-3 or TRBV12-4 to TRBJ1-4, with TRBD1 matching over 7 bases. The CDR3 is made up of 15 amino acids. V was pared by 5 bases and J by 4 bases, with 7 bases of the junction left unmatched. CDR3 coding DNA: TGTGCCAGCAGTACTAACAGGGGCGGTAATGAAAAACTGTTTTTT. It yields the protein CASSTNRGGNEKLFF.

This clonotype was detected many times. In nucleotides, the CDR3 is TGTGCCAGCTGCAACCCGGGACAGTCCCCTTCCTACGAGCAGTACTTC. Protein: CASCNPGQSPSYEQYF. The chain links TRBV7-2 to TRBJ2-7; 7 nucleotides match TRBD1. Germline V CDR1 and CDR2: SGHTA, FQGNSA. This CDR3 has 16 amino acids. Unmatched junction bases numbered 14, after V lost 8 bases and J lost 1 base.

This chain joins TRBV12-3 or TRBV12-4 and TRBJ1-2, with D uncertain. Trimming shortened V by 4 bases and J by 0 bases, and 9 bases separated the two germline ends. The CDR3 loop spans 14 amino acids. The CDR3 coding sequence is TGTGCCAGCAGTTGCGGCAGGACTAACTATGGCTACACCTTC. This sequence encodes CASSCGRTNYGYTF.

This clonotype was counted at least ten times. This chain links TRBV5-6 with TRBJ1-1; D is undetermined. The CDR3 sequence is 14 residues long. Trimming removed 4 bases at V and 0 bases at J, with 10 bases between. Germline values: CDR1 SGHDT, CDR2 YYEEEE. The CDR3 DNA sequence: TGTGCCAGCAGCCCTACCAGGATGAACACTGAAGCTTTCTTT. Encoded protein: CASSPTRMNTEAFF.

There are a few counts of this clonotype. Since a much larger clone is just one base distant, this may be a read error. DNA of the CDR3: TGTGCCAGCAGTGGGACGATGTGGAATGAGCAGTACTTC. Translated: CASSGTMWNEQYF. The chain carries TRBV12-3 or TRBV12-4 and TRBJ2-5, with D tentatively TRBD1 or TRBD2 (5 bases each). Trimming cost V 5 bases and J 11 bases, with 18 bases left between them. The CDR3 has 13 residues.

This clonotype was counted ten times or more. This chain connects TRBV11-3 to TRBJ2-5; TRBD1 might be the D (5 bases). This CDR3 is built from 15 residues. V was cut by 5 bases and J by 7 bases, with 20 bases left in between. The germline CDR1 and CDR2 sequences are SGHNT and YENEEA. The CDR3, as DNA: TGTGCCAGCAGCCACGACAGCAGGCTGATAGGGACCCAGTACTTC. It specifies CASSHDSRLIGTQYF. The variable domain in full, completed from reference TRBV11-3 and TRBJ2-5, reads EAGVVQSPRYKIIEKKQPVAFWCNPISGHNTLYWYLQNLGQGPELLIRYENEEAVDDSQLPKDRFSAERLKGVDSTLKIQPAELGDSAVYLCASSHDSRLIGTQYFGPGTRLLVL.

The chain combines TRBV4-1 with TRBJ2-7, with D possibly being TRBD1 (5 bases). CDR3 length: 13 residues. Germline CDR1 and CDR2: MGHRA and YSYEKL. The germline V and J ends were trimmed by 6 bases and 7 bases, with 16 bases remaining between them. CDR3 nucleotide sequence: TGCGCCAGCAGGCGAACAGGCCACAATGAGCAGTACTTC. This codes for CASRRTGHNEQYF.

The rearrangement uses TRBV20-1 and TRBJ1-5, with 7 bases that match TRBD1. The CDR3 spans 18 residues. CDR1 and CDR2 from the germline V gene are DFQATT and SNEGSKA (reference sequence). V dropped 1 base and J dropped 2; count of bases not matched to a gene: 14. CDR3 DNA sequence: TGCAGTGCTAGAGGACGGATCGGGACAGCCTATGGCAATCAGCCCCAGCATTTT. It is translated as CSARGRIGTAYGNQPQHF.

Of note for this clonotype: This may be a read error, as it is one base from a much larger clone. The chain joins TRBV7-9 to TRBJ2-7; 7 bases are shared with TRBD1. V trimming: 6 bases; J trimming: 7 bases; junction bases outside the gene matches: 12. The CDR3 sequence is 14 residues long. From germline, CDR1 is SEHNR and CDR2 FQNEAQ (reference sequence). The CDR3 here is CASRRSGTDNEQYF. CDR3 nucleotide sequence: TGTGCCAGCAGACGGTCCGGGACAGACAATGAGCAGTACTTC.

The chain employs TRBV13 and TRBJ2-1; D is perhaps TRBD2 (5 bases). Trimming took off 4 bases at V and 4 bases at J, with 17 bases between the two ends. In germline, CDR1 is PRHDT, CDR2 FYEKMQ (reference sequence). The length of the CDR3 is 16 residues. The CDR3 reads CASSSRIKGDYNEQFF. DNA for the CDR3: TGTGCCAGCAGCTCCCGTATAAAGGGAGATTACAATGAGCAGTTCTTC.

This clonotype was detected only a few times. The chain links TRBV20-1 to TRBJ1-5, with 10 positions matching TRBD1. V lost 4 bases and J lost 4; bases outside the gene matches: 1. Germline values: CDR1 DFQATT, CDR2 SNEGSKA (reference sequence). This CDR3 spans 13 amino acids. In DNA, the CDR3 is TGCAGTGCTACGGACAGGGGGAATCAGCCCCAGCATTTT. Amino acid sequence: CSATDRGNQPQHF.

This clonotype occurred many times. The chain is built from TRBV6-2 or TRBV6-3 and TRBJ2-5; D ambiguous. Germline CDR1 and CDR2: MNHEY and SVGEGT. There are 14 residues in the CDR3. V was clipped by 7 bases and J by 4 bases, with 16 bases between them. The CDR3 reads CASTDPLERETQYF. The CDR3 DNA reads TGTGCCAGCACCGACCCTCTGGAAAGAGAGACCCAGTACTTC.

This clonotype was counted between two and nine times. DNA of the CDR3: TGCAGTGCTATTTCGGGACAGGGTCTTTCTGGCTACACCTTC. Translating it yields CSAISGQGLSGYTF. The rearrangement uses TRBV20-1 and TRBJ1-2, with 9 bases aligning to TRBD1. This CDR3 spans 14 amino acids. The V gene end was trimmed by 4 bases and the J gene end by 7 bases; junction bases not matched to a gene: 10. Germline V gene sequence: CDR1 DFQATT, CDR2 SNEGSKA (reference sequence).

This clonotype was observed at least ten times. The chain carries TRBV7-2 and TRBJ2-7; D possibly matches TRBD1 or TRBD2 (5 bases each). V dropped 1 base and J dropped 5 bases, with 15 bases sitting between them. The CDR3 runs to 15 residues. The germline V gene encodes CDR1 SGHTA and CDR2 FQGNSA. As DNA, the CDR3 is TGTGCCAGCAGCTTAGAAGGGACCGTCCCAAACGAGCAGTACTTC. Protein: CASSLEGTVPNEQYF.

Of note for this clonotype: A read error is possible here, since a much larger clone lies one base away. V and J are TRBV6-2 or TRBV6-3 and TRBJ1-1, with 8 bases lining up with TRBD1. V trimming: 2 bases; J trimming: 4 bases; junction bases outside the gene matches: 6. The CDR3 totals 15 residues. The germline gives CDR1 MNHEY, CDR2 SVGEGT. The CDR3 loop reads CASSYGGTGTTEAFF. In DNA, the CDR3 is TGTGCCAGCAGTTACGGTGGGACAGGAACCACTGAAGCTTTCTTT.

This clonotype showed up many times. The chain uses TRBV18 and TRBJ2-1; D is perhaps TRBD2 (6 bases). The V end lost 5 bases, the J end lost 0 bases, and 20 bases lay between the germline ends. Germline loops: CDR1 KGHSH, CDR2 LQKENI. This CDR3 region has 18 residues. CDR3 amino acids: CASSTTGGTGHSYNEQFF. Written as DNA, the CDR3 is TGTGCCAGCTCAACAACGGGCGGGACCGGTCACTCCTACAATGAGCAGTTCTTC.

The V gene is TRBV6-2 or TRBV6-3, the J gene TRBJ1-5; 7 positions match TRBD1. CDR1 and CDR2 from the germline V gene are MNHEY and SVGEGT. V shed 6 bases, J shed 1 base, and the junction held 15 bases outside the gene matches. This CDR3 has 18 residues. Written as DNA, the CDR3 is TGTGCCAGCAGCCAGGGGCAGGGGGGGCCCTGGAGCAATCAGCCCCAGCATTTT. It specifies CASSQGQGGPWSNQPQHF.

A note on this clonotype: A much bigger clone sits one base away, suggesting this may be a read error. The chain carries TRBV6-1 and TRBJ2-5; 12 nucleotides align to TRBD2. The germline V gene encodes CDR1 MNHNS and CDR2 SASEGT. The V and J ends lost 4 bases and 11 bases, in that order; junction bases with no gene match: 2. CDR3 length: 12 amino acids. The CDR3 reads CASSASGGEQYF. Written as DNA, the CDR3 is TGTGCCAGCAGTGCTAGCGGGGGGGAGCAGTACTTC.

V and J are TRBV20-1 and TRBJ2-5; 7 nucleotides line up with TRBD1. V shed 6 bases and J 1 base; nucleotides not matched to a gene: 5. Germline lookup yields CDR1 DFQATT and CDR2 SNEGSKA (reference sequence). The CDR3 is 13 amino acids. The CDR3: CSANHRGQETQYF. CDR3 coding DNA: TGCAGTGCAAATCACAGGGGCCAAGAGACCCAGTACTTC.